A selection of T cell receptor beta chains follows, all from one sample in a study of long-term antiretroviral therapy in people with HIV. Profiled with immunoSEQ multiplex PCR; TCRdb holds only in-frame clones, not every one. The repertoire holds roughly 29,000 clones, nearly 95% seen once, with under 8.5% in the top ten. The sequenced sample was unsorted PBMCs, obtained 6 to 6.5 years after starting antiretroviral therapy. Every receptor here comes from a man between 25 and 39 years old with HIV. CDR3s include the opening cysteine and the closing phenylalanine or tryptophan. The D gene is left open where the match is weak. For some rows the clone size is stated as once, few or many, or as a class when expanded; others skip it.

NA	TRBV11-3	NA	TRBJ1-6	CASQQGHNSPLHF	TGTGCCAGCCAGCAGGGTCATAATTCACCCCTCCACTTT
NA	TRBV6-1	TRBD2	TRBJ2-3	CASSVTSGSSDTQYF	TGTGCCAGCAGTGTTACTAGCGGGAGCTCAGATACGCAGTATTTT
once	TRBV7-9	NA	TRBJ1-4	CASSPPGGGEKLFF	TGTGCCAGCAGCCCCCCGGGCGGGGGTGAAAAACTGTTTTTT
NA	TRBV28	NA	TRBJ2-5	CASSPRRAEETQYF	TGTGCCAGCAGTCCCCGCCGGGCGGAAGAGACCCAGTACTTC
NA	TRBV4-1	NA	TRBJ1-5	CASSQRHVSNQPQHF	TGCGCCAGCAGCCAAAGACATGTTAGCAATCAGCCCCAGCATTTT
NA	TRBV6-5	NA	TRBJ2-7	CASSLLKGSYEQYF	TGTGCCAGCAGTTTGTTAAAGGGGTCCTACGAGCAGTACTTC
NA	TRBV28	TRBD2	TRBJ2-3	CASTPAGESTDTQYF	TGTGCCAGCACACCAGCGGGGGAAAGCACAGATACGCAGTATTTT
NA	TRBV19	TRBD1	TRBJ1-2	CASSTRTGYGYTF	TGTGCCAGTAGTACCCGGACAGGCTATGGCTACACCTTC
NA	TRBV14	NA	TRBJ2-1	CASSLLPTPYNEQFF	TGTGCCAGCAGCCTCCTCCCGACACCCTACAATGAGCAGTTCTTC
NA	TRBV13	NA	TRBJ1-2	CASSFRGGRGGYTF	TGTGCCAGCAGCTTTCGCGGAGGAAGGGGTGGCTACACCTTC
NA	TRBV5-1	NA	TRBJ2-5	CASSFQSTEETQYF	TGCGCCAGCAGCTTTCAATCCACCGAAGAGACCCAGTACTTC
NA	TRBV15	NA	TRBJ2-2	CATSSPDRRKNTGELFF	TGTGCCACCAGCAGTCCCGACAGGCGGAAGAACACCGGGGAGCTGTTTTTT
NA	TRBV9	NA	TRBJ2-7	CASSVGSEWTSYEQYF	TGTGCCAGCAGCGTAGGATCAGAGTGGACTTCCTACGAGCAGTACTTC
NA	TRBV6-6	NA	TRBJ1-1	CASISAGLLNTEAFF	TGTGCCAGCATCTCCGCGGGACTCTTGAACACTGAAGCTTTCTTT
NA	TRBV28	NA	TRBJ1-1	CASSAELNTEAFF	TGTGCCAGCAGTGCGGAGTTAAACACTGAAGCTTTCTTT
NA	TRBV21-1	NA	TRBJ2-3	CASSKEVTDTQYF	TGTGCCAGCAGCAAGGAGGTCACAGATACGCAGTATTTT
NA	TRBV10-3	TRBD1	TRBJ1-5	CAIRGTESNQPQHF	TGTGCCATCAGAGGGACAGAGAGCAATCAGCCCCAGCATTTT
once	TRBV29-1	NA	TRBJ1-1	CSVPLGTEAFF	TGCAGCGTCCCTTTAGGGACTGAAGCTTTCTTT